The clone carrying this TCR beta chain has at least ten counts. Its matching antigen is unknown. The length of the CDR3 is 11 residues. V was cut by 4 bases and J by 13 bases, with 13 bases left in between. Germline-derived CDR1 and CDR2 are LGHNT and FRNRAP. This sample was taken from a study of T cells in Graves' hyperthyroidism and ophthalmopathy. Study-level results: Before onset, ophthalmopathy was predicted by the model a median approximately 6.7 months earlier. Most thyroid-expanded clonotypes above 0.001 were also found in blood.

Patients having uncontrolled infection, another autoimmune disease, pregnancy or lactation were not included. RNA transcripts were the template for amplifying TCR beta CDR3 regions. In the first-round RT-PCR of the TCR CDR3, the HTBI primer set was used. TCRdb used MiXCR to reprocess the multiplex PCR reads, holding one entry per CDR3 protein. The sample shows a few hundred thousand distinct CDR3 sequences, 14% of them seen only once. Sequencing was done on a sample of blood. The V call is TRBV12-5, the J call TRBJ1-2; unclear D gene. The sequence came from a woman younger than 35 with Graves' hyperthyroidism. CDR3 coding DNA: TGTGCTAGTGGTTCGGGCAGTTCGGTCACCTTC. Protein product: CASGSGSSVTF.